The subject of this entry is one TCR beta chain. Its antigen is still unknown. Germline CDR1 and CDR2: MNHEY and SVGAGI. Trimming removed 6 bases at V and 6 bases at J, with 17 bases between. There are 14 residues in the CDR3. These data originate in a study of graft-versus-host responses after intestinal transplantation. Study-wide results and limits: When patients had graft-donor T cell macrochimerism, their allografts held high graft-versus-host to host-versus-graft clonal ratios.

Measured with immunoSEQ multiplex PCR; TCRdb has only the in-frame clones, and not every one. The data show about 99,000 clones, roughly nine tenths seen once. The receptor comes from a human donor who received an intestinal transplant. The chain links TRBV6-5 to TRBJ1-2; possibly TRBD1 for D (5 bases). This specimen was unstimulated CD4+ T cells sorted from spleen or lymph node cells, taken before intestinal transplant. Here the CDR3 DNA reads TGTGCCAGCAGCTTCCTAGACAGCGGGGATGGCTACACCTTC. As protein: CASSFLDSGDGYTF.